The sequence of this T cell receptor (beta chain) was determined in a study of pediatric ulcerative colitis. Method: immunoSEQ multiplex PCR; TCRdb's copy keeps in-frame clones and lacks some. Of tens of thousands of clones listed, over 70% are singletons. Note on this clone: The antigen is undetermined.

Study conclusions and caveats: Repertoires came from total lymphocyte DNA, not specific subsets. No controls had the two rectal clonotypes shared by ulcerative colitis patients. Compared with controls, ulcerative colitis showed greater blood-rectum clone sharing. Some T cells in rectal biopsies may come from blood, especially with overt colitis.

The rectum was sampled with one to two pinch biopsies at colonoscopy. The CDR3 is 16 residues long. Germline V gene data show CDR1 as SGDLS and CDR2 as YYNGEE. J lost 0 bases, V lost 0 bases, and 3 bases had no gene match. The source material was gut tissue. This clonotype originated in a girl aged 10-17 years with moderate ulcerative colitis. V is TRBV9 and J is TRBJ2-1; 7 bases are a match to TRBD1. Written as DNA, the CDR3 is TGTGCCAGCAGCGTAGGGCCAGGGGGCTCCTACAATGAGCAGTTCTTC. Translation gives CASSVGPGGSYNEQFF.